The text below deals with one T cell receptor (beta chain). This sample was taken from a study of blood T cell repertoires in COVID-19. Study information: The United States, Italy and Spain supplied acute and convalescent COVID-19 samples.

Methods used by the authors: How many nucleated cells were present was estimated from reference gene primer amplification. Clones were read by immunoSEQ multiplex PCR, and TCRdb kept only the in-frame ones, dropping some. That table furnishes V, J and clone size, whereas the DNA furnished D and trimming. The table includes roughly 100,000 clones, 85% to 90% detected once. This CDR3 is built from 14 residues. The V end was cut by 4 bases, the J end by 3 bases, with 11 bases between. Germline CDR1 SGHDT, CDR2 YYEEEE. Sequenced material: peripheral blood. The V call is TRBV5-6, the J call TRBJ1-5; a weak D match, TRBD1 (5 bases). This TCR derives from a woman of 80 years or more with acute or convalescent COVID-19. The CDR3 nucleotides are TGTGCCAGCAGCGCGGGGGGGGTCAATCAGCCCCAGCATTTT. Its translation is CASSAGGVNQPQHF.